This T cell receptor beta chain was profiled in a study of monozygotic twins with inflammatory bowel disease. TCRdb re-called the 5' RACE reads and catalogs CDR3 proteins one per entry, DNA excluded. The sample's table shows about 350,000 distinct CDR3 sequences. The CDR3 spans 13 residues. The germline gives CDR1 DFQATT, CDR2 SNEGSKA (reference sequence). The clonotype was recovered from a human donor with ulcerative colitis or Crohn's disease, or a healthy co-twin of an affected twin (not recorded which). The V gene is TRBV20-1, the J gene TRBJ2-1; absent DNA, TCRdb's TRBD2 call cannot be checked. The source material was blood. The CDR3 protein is CSANPSGSDEQFF.